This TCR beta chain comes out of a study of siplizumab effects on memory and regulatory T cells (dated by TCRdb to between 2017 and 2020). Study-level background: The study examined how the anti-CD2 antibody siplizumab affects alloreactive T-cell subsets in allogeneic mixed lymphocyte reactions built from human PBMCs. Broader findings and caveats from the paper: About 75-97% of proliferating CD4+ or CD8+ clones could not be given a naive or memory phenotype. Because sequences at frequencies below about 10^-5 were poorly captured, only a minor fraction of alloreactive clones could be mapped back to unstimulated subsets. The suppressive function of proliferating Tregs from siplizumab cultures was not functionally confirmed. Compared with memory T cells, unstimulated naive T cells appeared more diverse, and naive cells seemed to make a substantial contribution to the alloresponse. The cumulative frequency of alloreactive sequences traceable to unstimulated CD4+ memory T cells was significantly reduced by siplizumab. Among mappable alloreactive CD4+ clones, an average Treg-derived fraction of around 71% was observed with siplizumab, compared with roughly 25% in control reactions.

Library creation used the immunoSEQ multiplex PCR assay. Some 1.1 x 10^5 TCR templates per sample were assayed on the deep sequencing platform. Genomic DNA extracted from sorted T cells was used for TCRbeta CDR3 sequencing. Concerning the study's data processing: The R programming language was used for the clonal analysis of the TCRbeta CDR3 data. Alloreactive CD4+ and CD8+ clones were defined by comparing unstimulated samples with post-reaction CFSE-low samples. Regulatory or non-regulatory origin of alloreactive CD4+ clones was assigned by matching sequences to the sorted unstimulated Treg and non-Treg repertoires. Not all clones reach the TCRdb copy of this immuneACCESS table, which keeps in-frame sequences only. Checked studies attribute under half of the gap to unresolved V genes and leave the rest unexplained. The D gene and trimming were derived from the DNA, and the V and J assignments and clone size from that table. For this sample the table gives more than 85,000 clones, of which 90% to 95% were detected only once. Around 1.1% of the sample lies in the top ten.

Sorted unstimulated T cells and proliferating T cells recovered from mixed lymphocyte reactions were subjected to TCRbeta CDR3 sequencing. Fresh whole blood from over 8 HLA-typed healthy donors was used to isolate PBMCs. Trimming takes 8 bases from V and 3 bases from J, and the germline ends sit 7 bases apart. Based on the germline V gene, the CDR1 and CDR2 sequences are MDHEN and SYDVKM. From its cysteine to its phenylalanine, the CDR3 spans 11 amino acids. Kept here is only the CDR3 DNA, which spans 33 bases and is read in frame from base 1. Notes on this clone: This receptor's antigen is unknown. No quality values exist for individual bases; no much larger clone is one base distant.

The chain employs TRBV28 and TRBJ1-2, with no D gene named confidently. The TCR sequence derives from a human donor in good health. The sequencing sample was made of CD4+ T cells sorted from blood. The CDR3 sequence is CASGVDYGYTF. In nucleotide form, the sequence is TGTGCCAGCGGAGTAGACTATGGCTACACCTTC.